This is a list of T cell receptor beta chains from one sample in a study of T cells in narcolepsy. Sequencing used immunoSEQ multiplex PCR; TCRdb keeps in-frame clones, though not all of them. Of 27,000 or so clones in the sample, 80% to 90% are singletons; the top ten hold more than 0.95%. What was sequenced was CD45RA- memory CD4+ T cells from PBMCs. The source of these receptors is a human donor with narcolepsy. CDR3s include the opening cysteine and the closing phenylalanine or tryptophan. Each record gives: V gene, CDR3 length, J gene, CDR3 protein.

>TRBV27|15|TRBJ2-7
CASRRRLAGYYEQYF
>TRBV6-5|12|TRBJ2-1
CASSYSGNEQFF
>TRBV2|14|TRBJ2-4
CASSHRGRENIQYF
>TRBV10-3|16|TRBJ1-2
CAISPGQGAIGYGYTF
>TRBV7-9|15|TRBJ1-3
CASSPSRSRGNTIYF
>TRBV6-1|15|TRBJ2-3
CASSAPGSSTDTQYF
>TRBV6-1|15|TRBJ1-2
CASNGLRTGDYGYTF
>TRBV6-5|15|TRBJ1-2
CASSPRQGWGYGYTF
>TRBV7-2|16|TRBJ2-1
CASSLEGTSGRYEQFF
>TRBV11-2|17|TRBJ1-1
CASSLGAGLRQNTEAFF
>TRBV6-1|13|TRBJ1-4
CASSEGPNEKLFF
>TRBV9|14|TRBJ2-7
CASSVAVPSYEQYF
>TRBV5-6|18|TRBJ1-6
CASSLGEARRSYNSPLHF
>TRBV5-4|15|TRBJ2-5
CASRKTGGAGETQYF
>TRBV20-1|11|TRBJ1-4
CSALDLEKLFF
>TRBV29-1|12|TRBJ1-2
CSVWRGDYGYTF
>TRBV5-1|14|TRBJ1-1
CASSLSVRNTEAFF
>TRBV28|13|TRBJ2-1
CASSTGLAIEQFF
>TRBV5-6|15|TRBJ1-1
CASSLDLAVATEAFF
>TRBV5-5|12|TRBJ1-2
CASSLAVYGYTF
>TRBV18|15|TRBJ2-3
CASSPGAGGSDTQYF
>TRBV27|13|TRBJ1-4
CASSAGQVEKLFF
>TRBV2|15|TRBJ2-2
CASRETSIRTGELFF
>TRBV30|12|TRBJ1-5
CAWGRYSQPQHF
>TRBV7-8|15|TRBJ1-5
CASSWGRDFGQPQHF
>TRBV14|14|TRBJ2-2
CASSQERLAGELFF
>TRBV28|13|TRBJ1-2
CASSVQVDYGYTF
>TRBV10-1|13|NA
CASQRGITYEQYF
>TRBV28|14|TRBJ2-7
CASSRTSVSYEQYF
>TRBV19|14|TRBJ1-1
CATFDIQGNTEAFF
>TRBV7-6|13|TRBJ1-4
CASSLDRQGTLFF
>TRBV5-1|16|TRBJ1-1
CASSLVGVDMNTEAFF
>TRBV5-1|13|TRBJ1-2
CASSQDRVYGYTF
>TRBV5-5|14|TRBJ1-6
CASSLGTVNSPLHF
>TRBV30|11|TRBJ2-3
CAWETLDTQYF
>TRBV5-8|15|TRBJ2-5
CASSFLAGRMETQYF
>TRBV9|13|TRBJ1-2
CASSVEGVGGYTF
>TRBV10-1|14|TRBJ1-1
CASSGRQGKGEAFF
>TRBV10-2|15|TRBJ1-1
CASTGTDLGNTEAFF
>TRBV7-8|15|TRBJ2-1
CASSLEGRSYNEQFF
>TRBV4-1|14|TRBJ2-7
CASSRDWGAYEQYF
>TRBV9|14|TRBJ1-2
CASSITGQNYGYTF
>TRBV28|17|TRBJ1-4
CASRTGTPQVRNEKLFF
>TRBV28|15|TRBJ1-4
CASRRGVRVEEKLFF
>TRBV5-4|17|TRBJ2-2
CASSLVLAGQPTGELFF
>TRBV5-1|16|TRBJ2-7
CASSLSGTGRISEQYF
>TRBV29-1|12|TRBJ2-1
CSVAQADNEQFF
>TRBV19|12|TRBJ2-2
CASSIGTGELFF
>TRBV5-5|14|TRBJ2-7
CASRRDITFYEQYF
>TRBV11-2|14|TRBJ2-7
CASSNTGTMGEQYF
>TRBV5-1|15|TRBJ1-3
CASTYGDNSGNTIYF